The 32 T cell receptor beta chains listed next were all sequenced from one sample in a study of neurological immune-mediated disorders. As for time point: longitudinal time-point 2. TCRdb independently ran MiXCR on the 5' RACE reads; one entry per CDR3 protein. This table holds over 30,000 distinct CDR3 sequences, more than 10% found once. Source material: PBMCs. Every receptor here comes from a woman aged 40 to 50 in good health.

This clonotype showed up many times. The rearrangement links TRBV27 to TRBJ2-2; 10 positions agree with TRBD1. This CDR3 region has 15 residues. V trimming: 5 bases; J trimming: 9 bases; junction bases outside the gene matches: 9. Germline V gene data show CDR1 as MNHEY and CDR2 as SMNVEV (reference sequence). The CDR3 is CASSMSRDRGRELFF. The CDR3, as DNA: TGTGCCAGCAGTATGAGCCGGGACAGGGGCCGGGAGCTGTTTTTT.

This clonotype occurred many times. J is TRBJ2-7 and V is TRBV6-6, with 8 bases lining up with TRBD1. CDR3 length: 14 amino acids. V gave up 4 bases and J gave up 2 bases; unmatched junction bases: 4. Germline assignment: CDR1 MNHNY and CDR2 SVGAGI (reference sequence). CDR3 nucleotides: TGTGCCAGCAGTTTAACAGGGGGGCCCTACGAGCAGTACTTC. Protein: CASSLTGGPYEQYF.

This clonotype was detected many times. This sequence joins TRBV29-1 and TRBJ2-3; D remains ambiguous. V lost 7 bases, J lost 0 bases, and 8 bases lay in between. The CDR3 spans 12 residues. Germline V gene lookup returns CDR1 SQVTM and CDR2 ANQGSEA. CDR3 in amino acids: CSGKPSTDTQYF. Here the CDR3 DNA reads TGCAGCGGAAAGCCTAGCACAGATACGCAGTATTTT.

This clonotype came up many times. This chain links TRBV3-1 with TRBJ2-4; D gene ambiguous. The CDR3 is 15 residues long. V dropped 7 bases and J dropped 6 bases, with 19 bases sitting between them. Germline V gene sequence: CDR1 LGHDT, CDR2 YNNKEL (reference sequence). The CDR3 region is CASTDEYPGRNIQYF. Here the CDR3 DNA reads TGTGCCAGCACCGACGAGTATCCAGGACGAAACATTCAGTACTTC.

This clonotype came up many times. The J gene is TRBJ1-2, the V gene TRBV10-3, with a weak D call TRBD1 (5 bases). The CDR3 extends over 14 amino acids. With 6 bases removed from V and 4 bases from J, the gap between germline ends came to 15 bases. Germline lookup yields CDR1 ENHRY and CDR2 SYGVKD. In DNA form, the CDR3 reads TGTGCCATCAGCCAAGGGACGGTGTCCTATGGCTACACCTTC. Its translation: CAISQGTVSYGYTF.

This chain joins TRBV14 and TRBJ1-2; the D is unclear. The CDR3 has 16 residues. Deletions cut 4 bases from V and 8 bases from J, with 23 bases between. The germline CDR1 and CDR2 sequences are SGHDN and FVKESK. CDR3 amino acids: CASSLLRTGGLAGYTF. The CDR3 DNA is TGTGCCAGCAGCCTCCTGCGGACGGGAGGATTGGCGGGCTACACCTTC.

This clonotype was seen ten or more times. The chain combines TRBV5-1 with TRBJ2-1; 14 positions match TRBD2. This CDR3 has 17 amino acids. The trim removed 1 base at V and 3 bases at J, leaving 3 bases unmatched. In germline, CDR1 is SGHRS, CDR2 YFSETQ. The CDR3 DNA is TGCGCCAGCAGCTTGATGGGGACTAGCGGGAGCTACAATGAGCAGTTCTTC. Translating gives CASSLMGTSGSYNEQFF.

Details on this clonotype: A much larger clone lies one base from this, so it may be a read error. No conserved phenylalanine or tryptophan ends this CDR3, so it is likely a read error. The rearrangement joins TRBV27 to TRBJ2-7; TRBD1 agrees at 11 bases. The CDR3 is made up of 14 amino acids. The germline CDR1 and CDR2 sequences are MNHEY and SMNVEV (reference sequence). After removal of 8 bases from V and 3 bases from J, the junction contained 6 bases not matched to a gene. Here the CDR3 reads CASGLGQGGYEQYL. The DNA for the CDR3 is TGTGCCAGCGGCTTGGGACAGGGGGGCTACGAGCAGTACCTC.

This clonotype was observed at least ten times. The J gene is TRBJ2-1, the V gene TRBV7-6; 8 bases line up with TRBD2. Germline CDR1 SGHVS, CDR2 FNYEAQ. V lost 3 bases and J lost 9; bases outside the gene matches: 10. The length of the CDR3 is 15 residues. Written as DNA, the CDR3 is TGTGCCAGCAGCTTCACGTCCGGGGGGGCCGGTGAGCAGTTCTTC. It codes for CASSFTSGGAGEQFF.

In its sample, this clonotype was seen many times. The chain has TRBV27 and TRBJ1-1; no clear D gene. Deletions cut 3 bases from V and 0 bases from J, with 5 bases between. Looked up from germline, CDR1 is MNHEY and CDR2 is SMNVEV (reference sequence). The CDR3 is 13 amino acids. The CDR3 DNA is TGTGCCAGCAGTTTCAGTGTGAACACTGAAGCTTTCTTT. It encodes CASSFSVNTEAFF.

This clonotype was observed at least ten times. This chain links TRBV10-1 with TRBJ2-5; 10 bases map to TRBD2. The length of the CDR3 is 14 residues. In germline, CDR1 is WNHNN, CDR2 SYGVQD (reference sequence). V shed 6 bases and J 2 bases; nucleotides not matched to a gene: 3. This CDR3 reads CASSGAGGQETQYF. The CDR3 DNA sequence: TGCGCCAGCAGCGGAGCGGGAGGGCAAGAGACCCAGTACTTC.

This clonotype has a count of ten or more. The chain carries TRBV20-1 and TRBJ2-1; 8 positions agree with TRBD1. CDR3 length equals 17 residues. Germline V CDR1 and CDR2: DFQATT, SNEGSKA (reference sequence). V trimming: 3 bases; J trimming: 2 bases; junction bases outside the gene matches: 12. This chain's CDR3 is CSASRRIGQGAYNEQFF. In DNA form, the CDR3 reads TGCAGTGCTAGTAGGAGAATAGGACAGGGAGCCTACAATGAGCAGTTCTTC.

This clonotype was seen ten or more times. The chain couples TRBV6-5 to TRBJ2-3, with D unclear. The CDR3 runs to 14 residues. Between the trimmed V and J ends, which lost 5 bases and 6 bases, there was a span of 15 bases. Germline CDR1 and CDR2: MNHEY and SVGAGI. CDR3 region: CASSLVASTDTQYF. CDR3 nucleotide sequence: TGTGCCAGCAGTCTAGTGGCGAGTACCGATACGCAGTATTTT.

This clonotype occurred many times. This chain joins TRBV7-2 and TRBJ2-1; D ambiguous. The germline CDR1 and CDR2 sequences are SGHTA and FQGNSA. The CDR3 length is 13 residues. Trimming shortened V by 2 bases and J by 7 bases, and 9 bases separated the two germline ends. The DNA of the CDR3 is TGTGCCAGCAGCTTACCAACTACAAATGAGCAGTTCTTC. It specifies CASSLPTTNEQFF.

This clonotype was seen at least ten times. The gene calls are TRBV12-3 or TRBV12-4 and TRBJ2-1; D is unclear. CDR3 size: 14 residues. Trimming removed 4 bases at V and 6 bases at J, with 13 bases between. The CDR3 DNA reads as TGTGCCAGCAGTTATTGGTCCGAAAGCAATGAGCAGTTCTTC. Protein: CASSYWSESNEQFF.

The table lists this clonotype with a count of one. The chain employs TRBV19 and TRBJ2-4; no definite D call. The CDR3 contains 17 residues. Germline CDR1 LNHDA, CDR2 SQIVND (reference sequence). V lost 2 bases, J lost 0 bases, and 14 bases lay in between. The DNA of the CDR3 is TGTGCCAGTAGTATAAGGATGGAGTTGCTAGCCAAAAACATTCAGTACTTC. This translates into CASSIRMELLAKNIQYF.

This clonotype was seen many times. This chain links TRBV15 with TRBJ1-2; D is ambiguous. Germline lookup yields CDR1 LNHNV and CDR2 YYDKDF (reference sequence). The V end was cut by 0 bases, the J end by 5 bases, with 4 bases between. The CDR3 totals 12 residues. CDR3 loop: CATSRDKYGYTF. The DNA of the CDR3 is TGTGCCACCAGCAGAGATAAATATGGCTACACCTTC.

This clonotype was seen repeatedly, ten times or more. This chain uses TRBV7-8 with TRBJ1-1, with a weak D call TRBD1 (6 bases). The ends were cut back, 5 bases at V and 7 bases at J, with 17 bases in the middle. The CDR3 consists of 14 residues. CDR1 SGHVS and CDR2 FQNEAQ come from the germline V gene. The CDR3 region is CASSTRWGQHEAFF. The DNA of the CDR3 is TGTGCCAGCAGCACAAGATGGGGACAACATGAAGCTTTCTTT.

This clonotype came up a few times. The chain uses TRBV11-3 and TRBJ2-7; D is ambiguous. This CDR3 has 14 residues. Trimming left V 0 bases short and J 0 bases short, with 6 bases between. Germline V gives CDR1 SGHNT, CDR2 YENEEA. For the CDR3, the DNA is TGTGCCAGCAGCTTAGACAGCAGCTCCTACGAGCAGTACTTC. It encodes CASSLDSSSYEQYF.

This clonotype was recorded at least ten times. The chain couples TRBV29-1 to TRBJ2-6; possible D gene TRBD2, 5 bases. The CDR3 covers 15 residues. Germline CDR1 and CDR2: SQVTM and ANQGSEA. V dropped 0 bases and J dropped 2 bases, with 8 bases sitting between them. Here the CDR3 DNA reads TGCAGCGTTGAAGATAGGGAGACTGGGGCCAACGTCCTGACTTTC. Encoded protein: CSVEDRETGANVLTF.

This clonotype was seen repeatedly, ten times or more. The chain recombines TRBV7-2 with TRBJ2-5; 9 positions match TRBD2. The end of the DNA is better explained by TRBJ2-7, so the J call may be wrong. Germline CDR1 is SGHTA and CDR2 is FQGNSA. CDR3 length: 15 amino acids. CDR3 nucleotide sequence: TGTGCCAGCAGTCCCTTAGCGGGGGCCGAGGTCGAGCAGTACTTC. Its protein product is CASSPLAGAEVEQYF.

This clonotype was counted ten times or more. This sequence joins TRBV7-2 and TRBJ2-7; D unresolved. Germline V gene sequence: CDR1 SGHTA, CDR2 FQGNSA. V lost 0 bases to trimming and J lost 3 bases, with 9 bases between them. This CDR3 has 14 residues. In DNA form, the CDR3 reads TGTGCCAGCAGCTTAGCAGCAGCGAGCTACGAGCAGTACTTC. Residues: CASSLAAASYEQYF.

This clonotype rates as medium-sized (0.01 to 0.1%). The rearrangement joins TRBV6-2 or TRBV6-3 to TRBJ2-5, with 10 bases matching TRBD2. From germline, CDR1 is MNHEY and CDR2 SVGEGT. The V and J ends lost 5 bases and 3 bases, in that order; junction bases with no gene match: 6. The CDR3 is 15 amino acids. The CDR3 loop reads CASSPTGLAKETQYF. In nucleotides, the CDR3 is TGTGCCAGCAGTCCCACGGGACTAGCGAAAGAGACCCAGTACTTC.

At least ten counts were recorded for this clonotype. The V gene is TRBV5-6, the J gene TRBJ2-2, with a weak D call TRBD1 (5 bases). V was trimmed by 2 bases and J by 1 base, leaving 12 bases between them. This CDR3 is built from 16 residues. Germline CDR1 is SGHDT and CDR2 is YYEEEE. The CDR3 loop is CASSFVRVRNTGELFF. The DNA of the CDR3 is TGTGCCAGCAGCTTTGTCAGGGTCCGGAACACCGGGGAGCTGTTTTTT.

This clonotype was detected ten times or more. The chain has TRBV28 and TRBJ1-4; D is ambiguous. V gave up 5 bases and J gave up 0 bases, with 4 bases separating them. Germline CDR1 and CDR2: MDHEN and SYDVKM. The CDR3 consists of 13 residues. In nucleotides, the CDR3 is TGTGCCAGCAGTCGAACAACTAATGAAAAACTGTTTTTT. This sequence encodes CASSRTTNEKLFF.

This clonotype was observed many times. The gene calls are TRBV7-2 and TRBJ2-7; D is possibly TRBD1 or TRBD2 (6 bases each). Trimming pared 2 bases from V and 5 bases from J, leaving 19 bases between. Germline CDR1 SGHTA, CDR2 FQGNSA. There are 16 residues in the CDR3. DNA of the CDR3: TGTGCCAGCAGCTTACGACTAGTACAGGGTTCCCACGAGCAGTACTTC. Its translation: CASSLRLVQGSHEQYF.

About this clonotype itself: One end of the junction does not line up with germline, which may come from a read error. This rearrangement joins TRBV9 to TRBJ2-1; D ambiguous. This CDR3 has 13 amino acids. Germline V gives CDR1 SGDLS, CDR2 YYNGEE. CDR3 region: CASCVLSENEQFF. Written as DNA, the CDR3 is TGTGCCAGCTGCGTACTCTCTGAGAATGAGCAATTCTTC. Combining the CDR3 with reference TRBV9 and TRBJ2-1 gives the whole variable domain DSGVTQTPKHLITATGQRVTLRCSPRSGDLSVYWYQQSLDQGLQFLIQYYNGEERAKGNILERFSAQQFPDLHSELNLSSLELGDSALYFCASCVLSENEQFFGPGTRLTVL.

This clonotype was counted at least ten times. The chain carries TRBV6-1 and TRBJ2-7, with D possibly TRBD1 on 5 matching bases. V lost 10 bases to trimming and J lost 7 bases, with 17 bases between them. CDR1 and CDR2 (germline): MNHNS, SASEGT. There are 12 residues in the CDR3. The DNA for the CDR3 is TGTGCCACCACGCCGCAGGGAATAGAGCAGTACTTC. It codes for CATTPQGIEQYF.

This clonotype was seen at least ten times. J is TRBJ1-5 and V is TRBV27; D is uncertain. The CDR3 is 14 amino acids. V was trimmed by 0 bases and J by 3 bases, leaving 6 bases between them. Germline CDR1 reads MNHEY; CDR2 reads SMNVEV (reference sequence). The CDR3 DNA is TGTGCCAGCAGTTTATCAGGTTTCAATCAGCCCCAGCATTTT. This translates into CASSLSGFNQPQHF.

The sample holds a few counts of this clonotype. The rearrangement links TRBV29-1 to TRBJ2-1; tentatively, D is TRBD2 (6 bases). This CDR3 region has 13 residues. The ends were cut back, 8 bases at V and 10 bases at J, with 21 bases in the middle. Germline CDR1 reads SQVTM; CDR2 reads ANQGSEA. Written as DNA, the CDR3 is TGCAGCACCGGAGACCATTCGGGAGTCGAGCAGTTCTTC. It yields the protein CSTGDHSGVEQFF.

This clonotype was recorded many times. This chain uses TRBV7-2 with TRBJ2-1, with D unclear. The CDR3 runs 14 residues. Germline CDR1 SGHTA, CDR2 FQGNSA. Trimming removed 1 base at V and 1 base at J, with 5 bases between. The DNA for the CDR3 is TGTGCCAGCAGCTTAGGGGGTTCCTACAATGAGCAGTTCTTC. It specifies CASSLGGSYNEQFF. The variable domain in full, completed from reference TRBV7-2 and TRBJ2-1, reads GAGVSQSPSNKVTEKGKDVELRCDPISGHTALYWYRQSLGQGLEFLIYFQGNSAPDKSGLPSDRFSAERTGGSVSTLTIQRTQQEDSAVYLCASSLGGSYNEQFFGPGTRLTVL.

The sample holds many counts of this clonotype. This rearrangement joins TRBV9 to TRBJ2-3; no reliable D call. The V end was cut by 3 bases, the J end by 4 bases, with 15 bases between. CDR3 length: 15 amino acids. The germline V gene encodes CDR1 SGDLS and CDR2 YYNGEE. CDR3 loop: CASSGTRRGADTQYF. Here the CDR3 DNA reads TGTGCCAGCAGCGGGACCAGGCGTGGTGCAGATACGCAGTATTTT.